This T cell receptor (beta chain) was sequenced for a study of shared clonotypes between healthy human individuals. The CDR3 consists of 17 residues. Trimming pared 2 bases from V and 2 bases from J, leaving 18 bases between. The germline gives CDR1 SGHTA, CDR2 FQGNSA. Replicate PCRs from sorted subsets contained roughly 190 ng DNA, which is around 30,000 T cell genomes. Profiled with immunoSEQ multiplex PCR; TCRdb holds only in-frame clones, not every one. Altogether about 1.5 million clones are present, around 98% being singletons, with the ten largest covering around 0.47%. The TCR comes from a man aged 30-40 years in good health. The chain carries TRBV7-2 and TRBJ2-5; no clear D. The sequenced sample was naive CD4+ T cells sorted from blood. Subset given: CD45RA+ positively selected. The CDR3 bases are TGTGCCAGCAGCTTATCTCTGTTGGCAGCCATACAAGAGACCCAGTACTTC. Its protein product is CASSLSLLAAIQETQYF. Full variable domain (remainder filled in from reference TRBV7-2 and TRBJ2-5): GAGVSQSPSNKVTEKGKDVELRCDPISGHTALYWYRQSLGQGLEFLIYFQGNSAPDKSGLPSDRFSAERTGGSVSTLTIQRTQQEDSAVYLCASSLSLLAAIQETQYFGPGTRLLVL.